This T cell receptor (beta chain) was identified during a study of Graves' ophthalmopathy and Graves' hyperthyroidism. Amplification of the TCR beta CDR3 regions used RNA transcripts (as template). After a first-round RT-PCR with HTBI primers, a second-round multiplex PCR was run. A single record per CDR3 protein comes from TCRdb applying MiXCR to the multiplex PCR reads. Of 600,000 to 700,000 distinct CDR3 sequences listed, approximately 39% are singletons. This clonotype came up many times. Input material: peripheral blood. The TCR sequence derives from an adult man with Graves' ophthalmopathy.

CDR3 DNA sequence: TGCAGTGCTAGAGGGGCACTCCAAGAGACCCAGTACTTC. Translating gives CSARGALQETQYF. The chain has TRBV20-1 and TRBJ2-5; D remains unclear. This CDR3 has 13 amino acids. Trimming took 1 base from V and 1 from J, leaving 7 bases between them. The germline V gene encodes CDR1 DFQATT and CDR2 SNEGSKA (reference sequence).